The clone carrying this T cell receptor beta chain was seen only once. Unique molecular identifiers, one per molecule, were present on every TCR cDNA molecule. TCRdb used MiXCR to reprocess the 5' RACE reads, holding one entry per CDR3 protein. The sample holds 45,000 or so distinct CDR3 sequences; roughly 12% are singletons and the top ten take 42%. Documented time point: sample taken at primary tumor resection. From tumor, nontumor lung or frozen PBMC, whole RNA was taken unsorted for sequencing. 55 to 80 TRACERx patients with early, untreated non-small cell lung cancer donated samples. This sample is part of a study of spatial heterogeneity in lung cancer. Looking at the study overall: More beta-chain than alpha-chain sequences were consistently detected. In raw reads, more than 9.5 appearances on average were recorded for each unique TCR and UMI combination.

With V trimmed by 4 bases and J by 6 bases, 8 bases remained unmatched. The CDR3 extends over 15 amino acids. Sample: PBMCs, taken at surgery. This receptor was obtained from a female donor with early-stage non-small cell lung cancer. V is TRBV12-3 or TRBV12-4 and J is TRBJ1-3; 8 bases are shared with TRBD1. The CDR3 nucleotides are TGTGCCAGCAGTTACAGGGGGAGTAACGAAAACACCATATATTTT. Translating it yields CASSYRGSNENTIYF.